A selection of T cell receptor beta chains follows, all from one sample in a study of CD8+CD57+ T cells in acquired aplastic anemia. TCRdb re-called the reads through MiXCR, storing one row per CDR3 protein. The sample has 400,000 to 450,000 distinct CDR3 sequences, 65% to 80% seen once. Sequenced: sorted CD4+, CD8+, or CD8+CD57+ T cells (not recorded which) from PBMCs. The receptors come from a human donor in good health, serving as a control. Both conserved end residues are part of each CDR3.

v_call cdr3_aa
TRBV19 CASRDRERGEKLFF
TRBV10-3 CAITLGHITTNEKLFF
TRBV9 CASSITPGSTDTEAFF
TRBV11-3 CASSLGGQGDEQYF
TRBV7-6 CASSLGQLETQYFTF
TRBV7-2 CASSSGAWPTQAQYF
TRBV19 CASSAGTANSPLHF
TRBV20-1 CSARGGHQNNSPLHF
TRBV7-2 CASSPGQTLSTDTQYF
TRBV6-6 CASSYSKSGDGYTF
TRBV20-1 CSASLTGPTSAGETQYF
TRBV2 CASSVVAGPFDTKYF
TRBV2 CASSETHSRREQYF
TRBV5-1 CATGSGETHPKAFF
TRBV10-3 CVSTLRGHQGSGNTTYF
TRBV7-8 CASSPRQGGVYGYTF
TRBV6-1 CASSSSSGRELFF
TRBV7-9 CASSLAGTAQETQYF
TRBV9 CASSVGSDSPLHF
TRBV7-2 CASSEENDESEAIF
TRBV7-2 CASSADLSWTEAFF
TRBV15 CATSRDLAGVYGYTF
TRBV30 CAWSPSRVGQSNEKLFF
TRBV20-1 CSARDGTATFF
TRBV7-8 CASSLETGGQGYTF
TRBV20-1 CSARDSGGTAF
TRBV7-2 CASSLTTGPDQPHHF
TRBV12-3/TRBV12-4 CASSLMSGGNSPLHF
TRBV5-1 CASSLTSDTDEAFF
TRBV12-3/TRBV12-4 CAINLETDTQYF
TRBV5-1 CASSFELAGGETQYF
TRBV10-3 CAISDPGHGEQFF
TRBV5-4 CASSLGGSMNTEVFF
TRBV7-2 CASSFPSGSTDTQYF
TRBV5-1 CASSVAGGRNTDTQYF